The rows below give T cell receptor beta chains drawn from one sample of a study of cytomegalovirus exposure and HLA in healthy donors. Libraries were prepared by immunoSEQ multiplex PCR; TCRdb keeps only in-frame clonotypes and omits some of them. This table has approximately 83,000 clones, 70% to 90% appearing once. The sequencing input was PBMCs. The source is a man between 18 and 29 years old in good health and CMV-seronegative. Each CDR3 is given with its conserved first and last residue.

v_call: TRBV19
cdr3_aa: CASSIGGAIEKLFF

v_call: TRBV11-2
cdr3_aa: CASSLGESYTF

v_call: TRBV5-8
cdr3_aa: CASSFGQVFNQPQHF

v_call: TRBV6-6
cdr3_aa: CASGRSGGGDTQYF

v_call: TRBV18
cdr3_aa: CASSPGTGTYEQYF

v_call: TRBV2
cdr3_aa: CASDRTSGGTDTQYF

v_call: TRBV14
cdr3_aa: CASSQEAGSIYNEQFF

v_call: TRBV6-6
cdr3_aa: CASSYLERDTQYF

v_call: TRBV7-2
cdr3_aa: CASSLATGVSLFF

v_call: TRBV11-3
cdr3_aa: CASSLAPRDKGYGYTF

v_call: TRBV6-1
cdr3_aa: CASGAGTGLNQPQHF

v_call: TRBV7-9
cdr3_aa: CASSHNAGLTNEKLFF

v_call: TRBV11-1
cdr3_aa: CASSFGTGTYEQYF

v_call: TRBV2
cdr3_aa: CASRQGYQPQHF

v_call: TRBV5-1
cdr3_aa: CASSLLAGLQETQYF

v_call: TRBV9
cdr3_aa: CASSNSQGSGNTIYF

v_call: TRBV6-5
cdr3_aa: CASRAGLPPSYEQYF

v_call: TRBV27
cdr3_aa: CASSFMTSGVYEQYF

v_call: TRBV5-1
cdr3_aa: CASSLGGEETQYF

v_call: TRBV29-1
cdr3_aa: CSALGWSGEAFF

v_call: TRBV27
cdr3_aa: CASSKLDRYEQYF

v_call: TRBV6-5
cdr3_aa: CATVTGPSGDYTF

v_call: TRBV19
cdr3_aa: CASSMGLAYEQYF